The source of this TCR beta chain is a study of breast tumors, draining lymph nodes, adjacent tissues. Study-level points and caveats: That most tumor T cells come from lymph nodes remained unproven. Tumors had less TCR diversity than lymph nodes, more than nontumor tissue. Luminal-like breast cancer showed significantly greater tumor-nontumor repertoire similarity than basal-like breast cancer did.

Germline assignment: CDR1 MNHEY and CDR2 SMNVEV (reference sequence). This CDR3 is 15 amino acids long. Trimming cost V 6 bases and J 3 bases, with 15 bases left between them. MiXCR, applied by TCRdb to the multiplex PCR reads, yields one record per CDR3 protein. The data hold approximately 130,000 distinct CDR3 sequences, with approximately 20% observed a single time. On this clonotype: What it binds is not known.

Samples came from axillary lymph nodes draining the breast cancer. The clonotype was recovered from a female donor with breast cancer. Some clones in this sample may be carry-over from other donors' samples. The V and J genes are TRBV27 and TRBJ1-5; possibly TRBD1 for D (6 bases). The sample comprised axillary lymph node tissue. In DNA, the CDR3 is TGTGCCAGCAGCAAAACAGGGCTGAACAATCAGCCCCAGCATTTT. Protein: CASSKTGLNNQPQHF.